The 27 T cell receptor beta chains listed next were all sequenced from one sample in a study of CD8 T cells in ankylosing spondylitis. TCRdb processed the 5' RACE reads anew with MiXCR; each CDR3 protein has one entry. The repertoire holds 250,000 to 400,000 distinct CDR3 sequences, with 11% as singletons. Sequences were obtained from blood, either unsorted or a sorted T cell fraction (not recorded which). The receptor set was obtained from a female donor with ankylosing spondylitis or in good health (not recorded which).

This chain connects TRBV7-8 to TRBJ2-5; D tentatively fits TRBD1 or TRBD2 (5 bases each). The CDR3 consists of 15 residues. Trimming pared 3 bases from V and 4 bases from J, leaving 15 bases between. The germline V gene encodes CDR1 SGHVS and CDR2 FQNEAQ. CDR3 DNA sequence: TGTGCCAGCAGCTTTCCCCGCCTGAGGGGAGAGACCCAGTACTTC. This codes for CASSFPRLRGETQYF.

This clonotype was observed many times. V usage is TRBV28 and J usage is TRBJ2-5; D might be TRBD1 or TRBD2, each matching 5 bases. Germline V gene lookup returns CDR1 MDHEN and CDR2 SYDVKM. The CDR3 covers 15 residues. V was clipped by 7 bases and J by 2 bases, with 17 bases between them. The CDR3 DNA follows: TGTGCCAGCATCGCTAAAACGGGGCCTCAAGAGACCCAGTACTTC. Its translation is CASIAKTGPQETQYF.

This clonotype was picked up a small number of times. This rearrangement joins TRBV9 to TRBJ2-7; 8 bases agree with TRBD2. After removal of 0 bases from V and 3 bases from J, the junction contained 2 bases not matched to a gene. Per the germline V gene, CDR1 is SGDLS and CDR2 is YYNGEE. This CDR3 contains 14 residues. The CDR3 here is CASSVATSDYEQYF. As DNA, the CDR3 is TGTGCCAGCAGCGTAGCGACTAGCGACTACGAGCAGTACTTC.

This clonotype was picked up a small number of times. The CDR3 loop is CASSPPGTLGNIQYF. CDR3 in DNA: TGTGCCAGCAGCCCCCCCGGCACCTTGGGGAACATTCAGTACTTC. The chain uses TRBV7-9 and TRBJ2-4; D gene unclear. The ends were cut back, 5 bases at V and 7 bases at J, with 18 bases in the middle. The length of the CDR3 is 15 residues. Germline V lookup: CDR1 SEHNR, CDR2 FQNEAQ (reference sequence).

Only one count was recorded for this clonotype. A much more abundant neighbour one base away suggests this may be a read error. The chain has TRBV24-1 and TRBJ1-2, with D uncertain. Per germline, CDR1 KGHDR and CDR2 SFDVKD. The CDR3 runs 12 residues. V lost 2 bases and J 9 bases, leaving 9 bases between the germline ends. Here the CDR3 reads CATSDSSRSYTF. The CDR3 nucleotides read TGTGCCACCAGTGATTCTTCCAGGAGCTACACCTTC.

This clonotype has at least ten counts. V gene TRBV24-1 combines with J gene TRBJ2-1; 7 bases agree with TRBD2. With V trimmed by 5 bases and J by 3 bases, 6 bases remained unmatched. This CDR3 is built from 15 residues. The germline gives CDR1 KGHDR, CDR2 SFDVKD. The CDR3 is CATSGDSSGYNEQFF. CDR3 bases: TGTGCCACCAGTGGGGACTCTAGCGGCTACAATGAGCAGTTCTTC.

This clonotype was counted ten times or more. The V and J genes are TRBV5-1 and TRBJ1-2; D might be TRBD1 (5 bases). The CDR3 extends over 15 amino acids. Trimming cost V 0 bases and J 2 bases, with 11 bases left between them. CDR1 is SGHRS and CDR2 is YFSETQ in the germline V gene. As DNA, the CDR3 is TGCGCCAGCAGCTTGGCTGGGGGTAGAAACTATGGCTACACCTTC. This codes for CASSLAGGRNYGYTF. Complete variable domain (other parts from reference TRBV5-1 and TRBJ1-2): KAGVTQTPRYLIKTRGQQVTLSCSPISGHRSVSWYQQTPGQGLQFLFEYFSETQRNKGNFPGRFSGRQFSNSRSEMNVSTLELGDSALYLCASSLAGGRNYGYTFGSGTRLTVV.

The sample holds many counts of this clonotype. The J gene is TRBJ2-2, the V gene TRBV5-1, with a tentative D call TRBD2 (6 bases). The germline gives CDR1 SGHRS, CDR2 YFSETQ. The V and J ends lost 3 bases and 0 bases respectively, with 18 bases between them. The CDR3 contains 18 residues. CDR3 nucleotides: TGCGCCAGCAGCTCAGAGGCGGGGCGGGCACCGAACACCGGGGAGCTGTTTTTT. Translating gives CASSSEAGRAPNTGELFF.

This clonotype showed up just a few times. J is TRBJ2-1 and V is TRBV28, with TRBD2 matching over 9 bases. The V segment lost 5 bases and the J segment 7 bases; nucleotides outside the gene matches: 12. The germline CDR1 and CDR2 sequences are MDHEN and SYDVKM. This CDR3 contains 16 residues. The CDR3, as DNA: TGTGCCAGCAGTCATAGGACTAGCGAACTAATTAATGAGCAGTTCTTC. Protein product: CASSHRTSELINEQFF.

The CDR3 coding sequence is TGTGCCATCAGTGAGTCTGGCAGATCGAACACCGGGGAGCTGTTTTTT. It specifies CAISESGRSNTGELFF. The V and J genes are TRBV10-3 and TRBJ2-2; unclear D gene. V was trimmed by 0 bases and J by 0 bases, leaving 8 bases between them. Looked up from germline, CDR1 is ENHRY and CDR2 is SYGVKD. The CDR3 is made up of 16 amino acids.

The rearrangement links TRBV2 to TRBJ1-6; D not certain. This CDR3 has 14 amino acids. The germline V gene has CDR1 SNHLY and CDR2 FYNNEI. The V end was cut by 10 bases, the J end by 7 bases, with 17 bases between. The CDR3 here is CATASEGGNSPLHF. Written as DNA, the CDR3 is TGTGCCACCGCCTCCGAGGGCGGCAATTCACCCCTCCACTTT.

This rearrangement joins TRBV2 to TRBJ1-1; the D gene is possibly TRBD1 (5 bases). Trimming took off 3 bases at V and 0 bases at J, with 8 bases between the two ends. This CDR3 has 14 amino acids. Germline CDR1 SNHLY, CDR2 FYNNEI. CDR3 protein: CASSDPGMNTEAFF. CDR3 bases: TGTGCCAGCAGTGATCCAGGGATGAACACTGAAGCTTTCTTT.

This clonotype has a count of ten or more. The CDR3, as DNA: TGCGCCAGCACAGCCCGGGGCAGCTCCTACGAGCAGTACTTC. Translated, it gives CASTARGSSYEQYF. The V and J genes are TRBV5-1 and TRBJ2-7; D tentatively reads TRBD1 or TRBD2 (5 bases each). The V and J ends lost 6 bases and 0 bases respectively, with 13 bases between them. Germline CDR1 is SGHRS and CDR2 is YFSETQ. This CDR3 is 14 amino acids long.

This clonotype was detected many times. CDR3: CATSLGLSNQPQHF. CDR3 in DNA: TGTGCCACCTCCTTAGGGCTTAGCAATCAGCCCCAGCATTTT. V and J are TRBV2 and TRBJ1-5, with D uncertain. This CDR3 has 14 amino acids. V gave up 10 bases and J gave up 0 bases, with 13 bases separating them. In germline, CDR1 is SNHLY, CDR2 FYNNEI.

This clonotype was seen many times. As DNA, the CDR3 is TGTGCCAGCAGCTTAAGGGGGGATGGCTACACCTTC. It codes for CASSLRGDGYTF. This rearrangement joins TRBV7-6 to TRBJ1-2, with a tentative D call TRBD1 (6 bases). The CDR3 is made up of 12 amino acids. Germline V gives CDR1 SGHVS, CDR2 FNYEAQ. V lost 2 bases to trimming and J lost 6 bases, with 7 bases between them.

This clonotype was seen ten or more times. The CDR3 protein is CSAPTDISYEQYF. Written as DNA, the CDR3 is TGCAGTGCTCCGACAGATATCTCCTACGAGCAGTACTTC. The rearrangement links TRBV20-1 to TRBJ2-7; D is perhaps TRBD1 (5 bases). Trimming pared 5 bases from V and 0 bases from J, leaving 11 bases between. The germline V gene has CDR1 DFQATT and CDR2 SNEGSKA (reference sequence). The CDR3 runs to 13 residues.

V is TRBV7-9 and J is TRBJ1-3; no clear D. V was trimmed by 2 bases and J by 0 bases, leaving 5 bases between them. CDR3 size: 14 residues. The germline V gene encodes CDR1 SEHNR and CDR2 FQNEAQ (reference sequence). The CDR3 is CASSLHGSGNTIYF. The DNA for the CDR3 is TGTGCCAGCAGCTTACACGGCTCTGGAAACACCATATATTTT.

This clonotype was recorded many times. The chain carries TRBV12-3 or TRBV12-4 and TRBJ2-6; D unresolved. The CDR3 extends over 14 amino acids. Trimming took 2 bases from V and 2 from J, leaving 4 bases between them. Here the CDR3 DNA reads TGTGCCAGCAGTTTATCGGCTGGGGCCAACGTCCTGACTTTC. It is translated as CASSLSAGANVLTF.

This clonotype occurred a few times. This rearrangement joins TRBV24-1 to TRBJ2-7, with a weak D call TRBD1 (6 bases). The germline V and J ends were trimmed by 9 bases and 0 bases, with 11 bases remaining between them. CDR1 is KGHDR and CDR2 is SFDVKD in the germline V gene. This CDR3 contains 13 residues. The CDR3 DNA sequence: TGTGCCACCCAATGGACAGCCTCCTACGAGCAGTACTTC. It yields the protein CATQWTASYEQYF.

The chain links TRBV27 to TRBJ2-2; the match to TRBD2 covers 9 bases. The CDR3 length is 16 residues. CDR1 MNHEY and CDR2 SMNVEV come from the germline V gene (reference sequence). Germline trimming cut 6 bases from V and 4 bases from J; bases unmatched to any gene: 9. The DNA of the CDR3 is TGTGCCAGCAGGCGTTCGCGGGAGGGCGTCACCGGGGAGCTGTTTTTT. Translated, it gives CASRRSREGVTGELFF.

V gene TRBV20-1 combines with J gene TRBJ1-1; D not resolved. The CDR3 length is 11 residues. The germline CDR1 and CDR2 sequences are DFQATT and SNEGSKA (reference sequence). Trimming left V 5 bases short and J 4 bases short, with 8 bases between. This CDR3 reads CSAAASTEAFF. The CDR3 nucleotides are TGCAGTGCTGCCGCTAGCACTGAAGCTTTCTTT.

This clonotype was detected ten times or more. The rearrangement links TRBV12-3 or TRBV12-4 to TRBJ1-5; maybe TRBD1 (5 bases). Deletions cut 6 bases from V and 5 bases from J, with 14 bases between. The CDR3 is 14 residues long. CDR3 DNA: TGTGCCAGCAGCCCCGAGGGACTCTATCAGCCCCAGCATTTT. It yields the protein CASSPEGLYQPQHF.

This clonotype was seen many times. The rearrangement uses TRBV15 and TRBJ1-4, with D maybe TRBD1 (6 bases). Looked up from germline, CDR1 is LNHNV and CDR2 is YYDKDF (reference sequence). The CDR3 totals 13 residues. Between the trimmed V and J ends, which lost 2 bases and 6 bases, there was a span of 7 bases. CDR3 loop: CATSRRTDEKLFF. The CDR3, as DNA: TGTGCCACCAGCAGACGGACAGATGAAAAACTGTTTTTT.

This clonotype was observed many times. This chain uses TRBV20-1 with TRBJ1-1; D perhaps matches TRBD1 (6 bases). V lost 0 bases and J 1 base, leaving 15 bases between the germline ends. The CDR3 loop spans 16 amino acids. Germline V CDR1 and CDR2: DFQATT, SNEGSKA (reference sequence). The CDR3 loop reads CSARDWGGPKNTEAFF. The CDR3 coding sequence is TGCAGTGCTAGAGATTGGGGGGGCCCCAAGAACACTGAAGCTTTCTTT.

The CDR3 loop reads CASRESRGQIKETQYF. The CDR3 nucleotides are TGTGCCAGCCGCGAGAGCAGGGGGCAGATCAAAGAGACCCAGTACTTC. The rearrangement links TRBV6-1 to TRBJ2-5; 8 nucleotides align to TRBD1. Germline assignment: CDR1 MNHNS and CDR2 SASEGT. The CDR3 extends over 16 amino acids. V shed 8 bases and J 3 bases; nucleotides not matched to a gene: 14.

There are many counts of this clonotype. This sequence joins TRBV12-3 or TRBV12-4 and TRBJ2-3; 8 nucleotides match TRBD2. The CDR3 contains 13 residues. J lost 4 bases, V lost 11 bases, and 8 bases had no gene match. DNA of the CDR3: TGTGCCTTACGGGCTAGCGGGTCAGATACGCAGTATTTT. This gives the protein CALRASGSDTQYF.

Note on this clonotype: A much larger clonotype is one base distant, so this may be a read error. The chain combines TRBV7-2 with TRBJ1-3; D call uncertain. This CDR3 region has 15 residues. V was pared by 0 bases and J by 1 base, with 7 bases between. Germline V gene sequence: CDR1 SGHTA, CDR2 FQGNSA. The chain's CDR3 is CASSLAQPSGNTIYF. The CDR3 nucleotides are TGTGCCAGCAGCTTAGCACAGCCATCTGGAAACACCATATATTTT.